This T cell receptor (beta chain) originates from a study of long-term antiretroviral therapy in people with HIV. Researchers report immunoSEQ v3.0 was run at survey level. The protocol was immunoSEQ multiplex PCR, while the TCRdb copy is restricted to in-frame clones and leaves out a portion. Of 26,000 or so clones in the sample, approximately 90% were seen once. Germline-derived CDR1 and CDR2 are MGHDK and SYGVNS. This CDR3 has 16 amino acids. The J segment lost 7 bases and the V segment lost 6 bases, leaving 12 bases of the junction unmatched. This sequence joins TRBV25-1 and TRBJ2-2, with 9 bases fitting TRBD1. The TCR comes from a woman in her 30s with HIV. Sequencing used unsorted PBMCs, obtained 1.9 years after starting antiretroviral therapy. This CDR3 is CASRDSGTGFGGELFF. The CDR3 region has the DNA TGTGCCAGCAGGGATTCCGGGACAGGGTTCGGCGGGGAGCTGTTTTTT.